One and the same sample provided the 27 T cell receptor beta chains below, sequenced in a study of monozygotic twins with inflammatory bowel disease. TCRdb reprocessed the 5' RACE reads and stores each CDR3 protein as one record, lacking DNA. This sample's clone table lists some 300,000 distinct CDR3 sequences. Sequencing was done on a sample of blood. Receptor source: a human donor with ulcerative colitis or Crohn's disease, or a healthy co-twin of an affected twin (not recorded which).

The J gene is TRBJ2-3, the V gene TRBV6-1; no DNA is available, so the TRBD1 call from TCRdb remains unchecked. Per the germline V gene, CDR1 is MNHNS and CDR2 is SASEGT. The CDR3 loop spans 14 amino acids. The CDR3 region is CASRPGARTDTQYF.

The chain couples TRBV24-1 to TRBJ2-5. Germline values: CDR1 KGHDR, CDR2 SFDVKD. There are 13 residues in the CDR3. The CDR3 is CATSRRGQETQYF.

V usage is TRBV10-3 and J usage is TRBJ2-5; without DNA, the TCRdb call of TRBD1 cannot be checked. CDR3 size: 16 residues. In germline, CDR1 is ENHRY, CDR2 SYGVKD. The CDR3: CAISESLKGQQETQYF.

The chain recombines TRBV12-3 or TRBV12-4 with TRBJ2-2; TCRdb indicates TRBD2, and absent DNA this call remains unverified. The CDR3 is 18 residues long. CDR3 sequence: CASSWAPGRGGPTGELFF.

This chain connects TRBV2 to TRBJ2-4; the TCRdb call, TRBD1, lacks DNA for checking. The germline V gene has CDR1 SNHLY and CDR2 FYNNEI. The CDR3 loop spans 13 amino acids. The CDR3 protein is CASSVTGSNIQYF.

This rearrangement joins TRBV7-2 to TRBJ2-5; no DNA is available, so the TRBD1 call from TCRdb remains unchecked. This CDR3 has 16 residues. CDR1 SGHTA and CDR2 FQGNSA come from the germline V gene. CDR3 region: CASSLAGRGKQETQYF.

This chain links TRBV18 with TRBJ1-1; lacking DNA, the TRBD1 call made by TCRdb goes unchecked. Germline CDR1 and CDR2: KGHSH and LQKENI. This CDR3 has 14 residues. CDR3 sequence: CASSPGQGVAEAFF. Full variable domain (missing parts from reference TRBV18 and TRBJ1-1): NAGVMQNPRHLVRRRGQEARLRCSPMKGHSHVYWYRQLPEEGLKFMVYLQKENIIDESGMPKERFSAEFPKEGPSILRIQQVVRGDSAAYFCASSPGQGVAEAFFGQGTRLTVV.

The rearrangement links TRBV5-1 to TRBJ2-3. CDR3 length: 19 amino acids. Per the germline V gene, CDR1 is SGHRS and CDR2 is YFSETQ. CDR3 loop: CASSLRGFQVRLRTDTQYF.

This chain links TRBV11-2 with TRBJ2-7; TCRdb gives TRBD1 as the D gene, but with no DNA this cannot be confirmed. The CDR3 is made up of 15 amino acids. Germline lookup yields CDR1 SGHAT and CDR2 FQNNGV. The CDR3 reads CASRAPARGTYEQYF. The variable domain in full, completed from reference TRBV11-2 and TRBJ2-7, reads EAGVAQSPRYKIIEKRQSVAFWCNPISGHATLYWYQQILGQGPKLLIQFQNNGVVDDSQLPKDRFSAERLKGVDSTLKIQPAKLEDSAVYLCASRAPARGTYEQYFGPGTRLTVT.

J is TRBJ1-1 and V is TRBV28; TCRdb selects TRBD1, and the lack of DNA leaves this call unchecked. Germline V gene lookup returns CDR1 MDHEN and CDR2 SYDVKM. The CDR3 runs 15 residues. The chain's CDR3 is CASREPGQANTEAFF.

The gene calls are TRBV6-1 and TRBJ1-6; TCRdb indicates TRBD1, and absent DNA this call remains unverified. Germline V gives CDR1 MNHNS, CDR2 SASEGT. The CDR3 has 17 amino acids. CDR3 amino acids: CASRFVPWTGGNSPLHF.

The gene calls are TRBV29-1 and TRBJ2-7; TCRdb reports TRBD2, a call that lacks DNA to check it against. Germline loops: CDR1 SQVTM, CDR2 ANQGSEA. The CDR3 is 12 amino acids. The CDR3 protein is CSGTSGREEQYF.

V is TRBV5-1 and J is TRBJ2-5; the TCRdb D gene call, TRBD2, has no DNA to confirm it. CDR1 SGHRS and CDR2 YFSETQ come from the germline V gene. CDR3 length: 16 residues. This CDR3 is CASSLEERGGGETQYF. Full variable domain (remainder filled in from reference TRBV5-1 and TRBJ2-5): KAGVTQTPRYLIKTRGQQVTLSCSPISGHRSVSWYQQTPGQGLQFLFEYFSETQRNKGNFPGRFSGRQFSNSRSEMNVSTLELGDSALYLCASSLEERGGGETQYFGPGTRLLVL.

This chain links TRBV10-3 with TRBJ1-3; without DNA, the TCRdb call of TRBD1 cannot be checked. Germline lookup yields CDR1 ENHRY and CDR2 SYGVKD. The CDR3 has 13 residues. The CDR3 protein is CAISSGAGNTIYF.

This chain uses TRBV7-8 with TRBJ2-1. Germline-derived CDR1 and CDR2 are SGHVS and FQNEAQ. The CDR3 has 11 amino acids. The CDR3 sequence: CASSPVNEQFF.

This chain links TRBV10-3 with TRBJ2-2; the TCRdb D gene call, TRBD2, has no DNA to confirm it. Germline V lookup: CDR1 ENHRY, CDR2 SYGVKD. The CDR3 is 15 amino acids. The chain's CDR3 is CAIRSAGANTGELFF.

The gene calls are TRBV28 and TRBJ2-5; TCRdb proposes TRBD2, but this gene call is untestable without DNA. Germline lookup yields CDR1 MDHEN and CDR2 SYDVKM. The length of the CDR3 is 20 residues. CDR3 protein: CASSFLTSGGARRSVETQYF.

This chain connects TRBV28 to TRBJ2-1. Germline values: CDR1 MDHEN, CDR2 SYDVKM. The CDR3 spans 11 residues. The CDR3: CASSLYLEQFF.

CDR3 sequence: CASSSGQANTGELFF. V and J are TRBV7-3 and TRBJ2-2; TCRdb picks TRBD1, but there is no DNA to check that call. Germline-derived CDR1 and CDR2 are SGHTA and FQGTGA. The length of the CDR3 is 15 residues.

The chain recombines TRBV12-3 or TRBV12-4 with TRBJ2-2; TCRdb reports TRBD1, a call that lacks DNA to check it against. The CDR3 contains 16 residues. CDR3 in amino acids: CASSLGDRGITGELFF.

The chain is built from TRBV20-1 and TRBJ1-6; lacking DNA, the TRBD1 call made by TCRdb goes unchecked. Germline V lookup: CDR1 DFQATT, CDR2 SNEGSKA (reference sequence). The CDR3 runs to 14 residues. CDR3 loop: CSATSGRGNSPLHF.

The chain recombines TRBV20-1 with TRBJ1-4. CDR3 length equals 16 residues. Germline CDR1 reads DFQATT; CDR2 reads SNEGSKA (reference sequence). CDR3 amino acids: CSARTTREVRNEKLFF.

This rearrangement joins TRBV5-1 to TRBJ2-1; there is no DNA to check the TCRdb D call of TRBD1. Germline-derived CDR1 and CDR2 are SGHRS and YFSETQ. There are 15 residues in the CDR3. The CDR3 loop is CASSPTGWGSDEQFF.

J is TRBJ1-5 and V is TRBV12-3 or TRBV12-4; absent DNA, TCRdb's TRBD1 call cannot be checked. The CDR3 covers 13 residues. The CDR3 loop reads CASSFQGSGPQHF.

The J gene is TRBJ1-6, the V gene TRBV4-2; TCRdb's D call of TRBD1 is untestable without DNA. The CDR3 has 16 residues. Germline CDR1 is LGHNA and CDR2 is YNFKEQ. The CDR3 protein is CASSQDRVMNNSPLHF.

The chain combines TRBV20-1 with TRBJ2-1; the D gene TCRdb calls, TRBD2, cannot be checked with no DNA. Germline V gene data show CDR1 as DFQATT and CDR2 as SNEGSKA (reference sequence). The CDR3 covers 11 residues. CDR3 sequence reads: CSVGSHNEQFF.

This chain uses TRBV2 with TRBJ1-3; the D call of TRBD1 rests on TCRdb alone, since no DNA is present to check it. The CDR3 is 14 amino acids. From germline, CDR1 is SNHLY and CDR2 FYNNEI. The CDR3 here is CASQLDRTGNTIYF.